A single sample gave rise to the 24 T cell receptor beta chains below, sequenced in a study of chemoradiotherapy in HPV16-positive cancers. Generated by immunoSEQ multiplex PCR, the TCRdb table keeps only in-frame clones and is missing some. The table includes about 920 clones, approximately 90% detected once. The sequenced sample was tumor tissue, obtained from a patient who underwent chemoradiotherapy. These receptors came from a human donor with HPV-associated anogenital cancer.

V gene TRBV7-2 combines with J gene TRBJ1-1; no clear D gene. V shed 0 bases and J shed 2 bases, with 13 bases lying between them. This CDR3 spans 16 amino acids. Germline CDR1 and CDR2: SGHTA and FQGNSA. CDR3 loop: CASSLAPNTRNTEAFF. In DNA, the CDR3 is TGTGCCAGCAGCTTAGCCCCGAACACGAGAAACACTGAAGCTTTCTTT.

CDR3 in amino acids: CAISTGSSGANVLTF. The CDR3 bases are TGTGCCATCAGTACAGGGAGCTCTGGGGCCAACGTCCTGACTTTC. The rearrangement links TRBV10-3 to TRBJ2-6; the D gene is possibly TRBD1 (6 bases). Trimming shortened V by 5 bases and J by 0 bases, and 8 bases separated the two germline ends. Per the germline V gene, CDR1 is ENHRY and CDR2 is SYGVKD. This CDR3 comprises 15 residues.

This CDR3 reads CASSVETKGSPLHF. CDR3 coding DNA: TGTGCCAGCAGCGTAGAGACTAAGGGCTCACCCCTCCACTTT. The chain is built from TRBV9 and TRBJ1-6; D gene uncertain. V was trimmed by 0 bases and J by 10 bases, leaving 11 bases between them. CDR1 is SGDLS, CDR2 YYNGEE, per germline. CDR3 length: 14 amino acids. Full variable domain (missing parts from reference TRBV9 and TRBJ1-6): DSGVTQTPKHLITATGQRVTLRCSPRSGDLSVYWYQQSLDQGLQFLIQYYNGEERAKGNILERFSAQQFPDLHSELNLSSLELGDSALYFCASSVETKGSPLHFGNGTRLTVT.

V usage is TRBV12-5 and J usage is TRBJ2-1; D is ambiguous. Germline CDR1 LGHNT, CDR2 FRNRAP. The CDR3 is made up of 14 amino acids. V dropped 4 bases and J dropped 3 bases, with 10 bases sitting between them. CDR3 sequence (DNA): TGTGCTAGTGGTTCCTCTTCCTACTACAATGAGCAGTTCTTC. Protein: CASGSSSYYNEQFF.

This chain links TRBV6-5 with TRBJ1-5; the match to TRBD1 covers 10 bases. V shed 0 bases, J shed 2 bases, and the junction held 1 base outside the gene matches. There are 16 residues in the CDR3. Per the germline V gene, CDR1 is MNHEY and CDR2 is SVGAGI. The CDR3, as DNA: TGTGCCAGCAGTTACTCCGGGACAGGGGGCAATCAGCCCCAGCATTTT. It specifies CASSYSGTGGNQPQHF.

This clone was seen only once. The chain is built from TRBV5-1 and TRBJ2-3; 9 bases fit TRBD1. This CDR3 spans 15 amino acids. V gave up 6 bases and J gave up 3 bases; unmatched junction bases: 8. Germline CDR1 reads SGHRS; CDR2 reads YFSETQ. CDR3 region: CASKTQGQGTDTQYF. Written as DNA, the CDR3 is TGCGCCAGCAAAACGCAAGGACAGGGGACAGATACGCAGTATTTT. The variable domain in full, with the rest retrieved from reference TRBV5-1 and TRBJ2-3, is KAGVTQTPRYLIKTRGQQVTLSCSPISGHRSVSWYQQTPGQGLQFLFEYFSETQRNKGNFPGRFSGRQFSNSRSEMNVSTLELGDSALYLCASKTQGQGTDTQYFGPGTRLTVL.

This clone was seen only a few times. V usage is TRBV7-6 and J usage is TRBJ1-2, with D uncertain. CDR1 and CDR2 (germline): SGHVS, FNYEAQ. CDR3 length: 15 amino acids. Trimming took off 6 bases at V and 2 bases at J, with 16 bases between the two ends. CDR3 residues: CASSPGPGLNYGYTF. CDR3 sequence (DNA): TGTGCCAGCAGTCCCGGCCCAGGCCTCAACTATGGCTACACCTTC.

The V and J genes are TRBV5-6 and TRBJ1-1, with a possible D match to TRBD1 (6 bases). Trimming took off 4 bases at V and 3 bases at J, with 16 bases between the two ends. This CDR3 contains 15 residues. In germline, CDR1 is SGHDT, CDR2 YYEEEE. The CDR3 DNA sequence: TGTGCCAGCAGCAGTGCTTTCAGGGGAGACACTGAAGCTTTCTTT. Its translation is CASSSAFRGDTEAFF.

The chain recombines TRBV5-4 with TRBJ2-3; D call uncertain. The germline V gene has CDR1 SGHNT and CDR2 YYREEE (reference sequence). This CDR3 region has 14 residues. Between the trimmed V and J ends, which lost 3 bases and 2 bases, there was a span of 10 bases. The CDR3, as DNA: TGTGCCAGCAGCTGGCCCGGCCCCACAGATACGCAGTATTTT. Amino acids: CASSWPGPTDTQYF.

V usage is TRBV14 and J usage is TRBJ1-2; D not certain. The CDR3 extends over 13 amino acids. Germline V gene sequence: CDR1 SGHDN, CDR2 FVKESK. With 1 base removed from V and 6 bases from J, the gap between germline ends came to 9 bases. The CDR3 sequence is CASSQVGPNGYTF. The DNA for the CDR3 is TGTGCCAGCAGCCAAGTAGGGCCGAATGGCTACACCTTC.

On this clone: The sample contains more than one DNA sequence encoding this CDR3. CDR3 protein: CASRRDRGNTEAFF. The CDR3 bases are TGCGCCAGCCGCCGGGACAGAGGGAACACTGAAGCTTTCTTT. The J gene is TRBJ1-1, the V gene TRBV10-2; 7 bases map to TRBD1. The germline CDR1 and CDR2 sequences are WSHSY and SAAADI. V lost 8 bases and J lost 1; bases outside the gene matches: 7. The CDR3 is 14 amino acids.

J is TRBJ2-7 and V is TRBV7-2, with 9 bases lining up with TRBD1. This CDR3 comprises 15 residues. The J segment lost 0 bases and the V segment lost 5 bases, leaving 5 bases of the junction unmatched. The V gene's germline CDR1 is SGHTA and CDR2 FQGNSA. CDR3 region: CASSDGTGNSYEQYF. The CDR3 bases are TGTGCCAGCAGCGACGGGACAGGGAACTCCTACGAGCAGTACTTC.

This clone was counted once. The chain couples TRBV11-1 to TRBJ2-3; 8 bases fit TRBD2. Per the germline V gene, CDR1 is SGHAT and CDR2 is FQDESV (reference sequence). This CDR3 has 17 amino acids. V shed 0 bases and J 2 bases; nucleotides not matched to a gene: 7. This CDR3 is CASSLAPSGGLTDTQYF. The CDR3 coding sequence is TGTGCCAGCAGCTTAGCGCCCAGCGGGGGCCTCACAGATACGCAGTATTTT.

The rearrangement uses TRBV2 and TRBJ2-1; D is uncertain. Trimming took 1 base from V and 9 from J, leaving 13 bases between them. Per the germline V gene, CDR1 is SNHLY and CDR2 is FYNNEI. The CDR3 runs 14 residues. This CDR3 is CASSEDRAASEQFF. CDR3 bases: TGTGCCAGCAGTGAAGATAGGGCCGCCAGTGAGCAGTTCTTC.

The V and J genes are TRBV6-6 and TRBJ1-1; D not certain. Germline values: CDR1 MNHNY, CDR2 SVGAGI (reference sequence). CDR3 length: 14 residues. Trimming took 6 bases from V and 11 from J, leaving 22 bases between them. The CDR3 is CASSLTPGLSTAFF. CDR3 DNA: TGTGCCAGCAGCCTTACTCCCGGACTATCTACGGCTTTCTTT.

DNA of the CDR3: TGTGCCAGCAGTCACTGGTTTGAGGGCCTCGCTTACGAGCAGTACTTC. Its translation is CASSHWFEGLAYEQYF. The chain carries TRBV6-5 and TRBJ2-7; possibly TRBD2 for D (5 bases). The V and J ends lost 5 bases and 4 bases respectively, with 21 bases between them. Per the germline V gene, CDR1 is MNHEY and CDR2 is SVGAGI. The CDR3 spans 16 residues.

The chain's CDR3 is CASSKGDSDRFRRTEAFF. The CDR3 region has the DNA TGCGCCAGCAGCAAGGGGGATTCCGACAGGTTCCGGAGGACTGAAGCTTTCTTT. The chain employs TRBV5-1 and TRBJ1-1, with D tentatively TRBD1 (6 bases). The germline V and J ends were trimmed by 4 bases and 5 bases, with 27 bases remaining between them. The CDR3 spans 18 residues. CDR1 is SGHRS and CDR2 is YFSETQ in the germline V gene.

CDR3 coding DNA: TGTGCCAGCAGTGAACTGGGCTCTGGAAACACCATATATTTT. Translated: CASSELGSGNTIYF. The rearrangement uses TRBV6-1 and TRBJ1-3; D is uncertain. The germline V gene encodes CDR1 MNHNS and CDR2 SASEGT. Deletions cut 2 bases from V and 0 bases from J, with 5 bases between. The CDR3 extends over 14 amino acids.

This chain connects TRBV5-5 to TRBJ2-7; D gene ambiguous. The CDR3 extends over 11 amino acids. Germline V gene lookup returns CDR1 SGHKS and CDR2 YYEKEE (reference sequence). Trimming took 3 bases from V and 7 from J, leaving 8 bases between them. CDR3 bases: TGTGCCAGCAGCTCGCCTGAGGAGCAGTACTTC. Its protein product is CASSSPEEQYF.

In this sample, this clone turned up once. V usage is TRBV7-8 and J usage is TRBJ2-2; 12 bases align to TRBD2. This CDR3 has 16 residues. The V gene end was trimmed by 5 bases and the J gene end by 6 bases; junction bases not matched to a gene: 7. CDR1 and CDR2 from the germline V gene are SGHVS and FQNEAQ. CDR3 bases: TGTGCCAGCAGCCGCCTAGCGGGGGGGGAGGCCGGGGAGCTGTTTTTT. The encoded protein is CASSRLAGGEAGELFF.

This clone was recorded a few times. The J gene is TRBJ1-1, the V gene TRBV2; possible D gene TRBD1, 6 bases. CDR1 and CDR2 from the germline V gene are SNHLY and FYNNEI. This CDR3 contains 15 residues. Trimming shortened V by 8 bases and J by 2 bases, and 18 bases separated the two germline ends. In DNA form, the CDR3 reads TGTGCCAGCTGCTTGTATGGGGGCGGAAACACTGAAGCTTTCTTT. Its translation: CASCLYGGGNTEAFF.

The J gene is TRBJ1-2, the V gene TRBV11-1; tentatively, D is TRBD1 (5 bases). The CDR3 has 15 residues. V was cut by 2 bases and J by 4 bases, with 14 bases left in between. Germline CDR1 is SGHAT and CDR2 is FQDESV (reference sequence). The CDR3 DNA sequence: TGTGCCAGCAGCTTATCTATGACAGAAATCTATGGCTACACCTTC. Its protein product is CASSLSMTEIYGYTF.

The rearrangement joins TRBV2 to TRBJ2-5; tentatively, D is TRBD2 (5 bases). The V gene lost 0 bases and the J gene lost 5 bases, with 13 bases spanning the gap. This CDR3 is 15 amino acids long. The germline CDR1 and CDR2 sequences are SNHLY and FYNNEI. The CDR3 nucleotides read TGTGCCAGCAGTGAAGCGCGGAGGCGCGGGGAGACCCAGTACTTC. As protein: CASSEARRRGETQYF.

The V call is TRBV5-1, the J call TRBJ2-2; D ambiguous. V was clipped by 0 bases and J by 4 bases, with 13 bases between them. Germline lookup yields CDR1 SGHRS and CDR2 YFSETQ. This CDR3 contains 16 residues. The CDR3: CASSLAPEGSTGELFF. Here the CDR3 DNA reads TGCGCCAGCAGCTTGGCCCCAGAAGGAAGCACCGGGGAGCTGTTTTTT.